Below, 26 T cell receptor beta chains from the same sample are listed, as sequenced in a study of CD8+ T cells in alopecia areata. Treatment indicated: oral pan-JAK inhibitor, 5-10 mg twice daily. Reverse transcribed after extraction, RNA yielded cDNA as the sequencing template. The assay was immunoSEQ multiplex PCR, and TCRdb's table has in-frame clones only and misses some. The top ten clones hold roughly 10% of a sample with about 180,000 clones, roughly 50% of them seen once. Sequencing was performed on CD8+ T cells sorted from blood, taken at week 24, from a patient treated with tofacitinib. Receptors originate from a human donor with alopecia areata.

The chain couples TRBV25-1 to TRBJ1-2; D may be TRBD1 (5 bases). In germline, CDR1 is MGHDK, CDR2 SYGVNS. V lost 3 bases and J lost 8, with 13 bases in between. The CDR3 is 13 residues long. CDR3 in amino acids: CASSDWDSLGYTF. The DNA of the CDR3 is TGTGCCAGCAGTGACTGGGACTCTTTGGGCTACACCTTC.

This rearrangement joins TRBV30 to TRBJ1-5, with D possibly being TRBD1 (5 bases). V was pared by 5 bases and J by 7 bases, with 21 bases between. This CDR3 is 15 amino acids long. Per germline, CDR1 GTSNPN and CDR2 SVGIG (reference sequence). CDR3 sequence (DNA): TGTGCCTGGTCAGATGGGGCAGGAACTTCACAGCCCCAGCATTTT. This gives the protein CAWSDGAGTSQPQHF. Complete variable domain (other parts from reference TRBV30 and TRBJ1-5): SQTIHQWPATLVQPVGSPLSLECTVEGTSNPNLYWYRQAAGRGLQLLFYSVGIGQISSEVPQNLSASRPQDRQFILSSKKLLLSDSGFYLCAWSDGAGTSQPQHFGDGTRLSIL.

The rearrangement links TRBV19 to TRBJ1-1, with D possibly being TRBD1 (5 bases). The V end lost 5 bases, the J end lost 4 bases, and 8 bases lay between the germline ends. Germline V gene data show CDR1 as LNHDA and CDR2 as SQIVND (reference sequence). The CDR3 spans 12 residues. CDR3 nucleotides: TGTGCCAGTAGTTCCGGGGCCACTGAAGCTTTCTTT. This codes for CASSSGATEAFF.

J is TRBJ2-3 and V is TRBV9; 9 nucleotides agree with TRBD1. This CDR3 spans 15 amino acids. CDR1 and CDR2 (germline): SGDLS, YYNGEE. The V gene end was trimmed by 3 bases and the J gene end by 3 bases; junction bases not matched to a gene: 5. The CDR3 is CASSDRDRDTDTQYF. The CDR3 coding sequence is TGTGCCAGCAGCGACCGGGACAGGGATACAGATACGCAGTATTTT. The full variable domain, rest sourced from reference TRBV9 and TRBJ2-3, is DSGVTQTPKHLITATGQRVTLRCSPRSGDLSVYWYQQSLDQGLQFLIQYYNGEERAKGNILERFSAQQFPDLHSELNLSSLELGDSALYFCASSDRDRDTDTQYFGPGTRLTVL.

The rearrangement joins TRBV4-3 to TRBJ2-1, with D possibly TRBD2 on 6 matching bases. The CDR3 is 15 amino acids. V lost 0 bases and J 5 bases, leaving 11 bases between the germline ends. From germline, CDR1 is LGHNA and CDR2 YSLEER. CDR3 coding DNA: TGCGCCAGCAGCCAAGAAAGGGCGGGGAACAATGAGCAGTTCTTC. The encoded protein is CASSQERAGNNEQFF.

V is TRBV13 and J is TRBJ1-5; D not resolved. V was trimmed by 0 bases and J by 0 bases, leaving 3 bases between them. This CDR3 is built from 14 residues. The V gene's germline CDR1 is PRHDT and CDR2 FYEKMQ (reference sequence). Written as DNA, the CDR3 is TGTGCCAGCAGCTTAGGTTATAGCAATCAGCCCCAGCATTTT. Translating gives CASSLGYSNQPQHF.

CDR3 in DNA: TGTGCCAGCAGTACCTGGCCGGGACAGAATTCACCCCTCCACTTT. Its protein product is CASSTWPGQNSPLHF. The chain recombines TRBV6-6 with TRBJ1-6, with 7 bases fitting TRBD1. Looked up from germline, CDR1 is MNHNY and CDR2 is SVGAGI (reference sequence). The ends lost 5 bases at V and 7 bases at J; junction bases unmatched: 8. This CDR3 region has 15 residues.

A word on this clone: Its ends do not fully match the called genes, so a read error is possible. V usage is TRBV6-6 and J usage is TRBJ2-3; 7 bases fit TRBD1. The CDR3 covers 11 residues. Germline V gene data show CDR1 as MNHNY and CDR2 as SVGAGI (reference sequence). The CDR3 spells CASSDRDVLNF. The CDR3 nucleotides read TGTGCCAGCAGCGACAGGGACGTCTTGAATTTT.

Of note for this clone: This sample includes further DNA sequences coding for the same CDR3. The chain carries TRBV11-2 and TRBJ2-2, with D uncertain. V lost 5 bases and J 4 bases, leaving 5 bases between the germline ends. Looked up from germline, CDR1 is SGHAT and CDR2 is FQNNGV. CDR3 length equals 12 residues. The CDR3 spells CASSLGTGELFF. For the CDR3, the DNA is TGTGCCAGCAGCCTTGGCACCGGGGAGCTGTTTTTT.

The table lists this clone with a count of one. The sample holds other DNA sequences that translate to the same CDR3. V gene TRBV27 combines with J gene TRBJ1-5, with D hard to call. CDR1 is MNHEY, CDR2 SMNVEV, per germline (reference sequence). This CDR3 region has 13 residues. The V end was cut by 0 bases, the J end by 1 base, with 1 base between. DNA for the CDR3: TGTGCCAGCAGTTTATCGAGCAATCAGCCCCAGCATTTT. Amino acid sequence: CASSLSSNQPQHF.

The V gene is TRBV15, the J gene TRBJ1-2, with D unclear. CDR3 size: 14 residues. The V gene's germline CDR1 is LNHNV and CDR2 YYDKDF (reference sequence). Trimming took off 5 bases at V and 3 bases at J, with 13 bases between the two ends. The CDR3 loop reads CATSPSLSDYGYTF. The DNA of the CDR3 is TGTGCCACCAGCCCTTCGTTGAGTGACTATGGCTACACCTTC.

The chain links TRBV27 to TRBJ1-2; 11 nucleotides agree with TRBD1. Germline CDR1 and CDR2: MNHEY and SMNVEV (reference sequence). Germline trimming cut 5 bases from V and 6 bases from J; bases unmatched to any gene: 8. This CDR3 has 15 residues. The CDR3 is CASSPGQGARDGYTF. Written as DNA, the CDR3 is TGTGCCAGCAGTCCTGGACAGGGGGCGCGGGATGGCTACACCTTC.

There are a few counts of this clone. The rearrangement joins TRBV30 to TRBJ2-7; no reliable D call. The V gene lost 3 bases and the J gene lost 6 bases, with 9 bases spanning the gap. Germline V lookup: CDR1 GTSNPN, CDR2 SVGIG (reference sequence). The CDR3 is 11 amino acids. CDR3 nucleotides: TGTGCCTGGAGCGCCGGGCCCGAGCAGTACTTC. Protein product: CAWSAGPEQYF.

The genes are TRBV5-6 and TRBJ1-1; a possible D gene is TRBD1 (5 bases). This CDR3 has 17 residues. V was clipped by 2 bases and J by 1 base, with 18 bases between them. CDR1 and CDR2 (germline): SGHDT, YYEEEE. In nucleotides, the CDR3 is TGTGCCAGCAGCTTCGAGGGGAGAAGGCCTACGAACACTGAAGCTTTCTTT. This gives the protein CASSFEGRRPTNTEAFF. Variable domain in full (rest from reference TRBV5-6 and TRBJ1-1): DAGVTQSPTHLIKTRGQQVTLRCSPKSGHDTVSWYQQALGQGPQFIFQYYEEEERQRGNFPDRFSGHQFPNYSSELNVNALLLGDSALYLCASSFEGRRPTNTEAFFGQGTRLTVV.

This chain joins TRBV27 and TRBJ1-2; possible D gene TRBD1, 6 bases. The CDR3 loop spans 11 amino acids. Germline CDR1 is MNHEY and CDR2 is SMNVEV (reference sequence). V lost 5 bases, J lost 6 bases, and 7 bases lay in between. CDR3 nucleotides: TGTGCCAGCAGTAGGGGGGATGGCTACACCTTC. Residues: CASSRGDGYTF.

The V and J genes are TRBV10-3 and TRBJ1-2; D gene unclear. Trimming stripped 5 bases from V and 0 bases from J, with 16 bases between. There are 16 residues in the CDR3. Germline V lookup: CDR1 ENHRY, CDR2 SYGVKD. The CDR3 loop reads CAISFTLDGANYGYTF. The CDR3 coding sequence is TGTGCCATCAGTTTTACTCTGGACGGAGCTAACTATGGCTACACCTTC.

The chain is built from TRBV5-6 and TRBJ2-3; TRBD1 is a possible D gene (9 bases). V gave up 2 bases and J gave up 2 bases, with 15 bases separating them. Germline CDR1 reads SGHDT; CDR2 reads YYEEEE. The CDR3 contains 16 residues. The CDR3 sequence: CASSFSGTGHTDTQYF. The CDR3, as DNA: TGTGCCAGCAGCTTTAGCGGGACAGGGCACACAGATACGCAGTATTTT.

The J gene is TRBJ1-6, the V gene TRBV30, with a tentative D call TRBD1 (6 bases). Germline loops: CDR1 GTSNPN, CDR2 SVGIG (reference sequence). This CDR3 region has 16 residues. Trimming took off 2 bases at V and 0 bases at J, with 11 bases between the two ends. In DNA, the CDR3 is TGTGCCTGGAGTCTGGACAGTAGCTCCTATAATTCACCCCTCCACTTT. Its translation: CAWSLDSSSYNSPLHF. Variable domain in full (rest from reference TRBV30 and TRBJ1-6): SQTIHQWPATLVQPVGSPLSLECTVEGTSNPNLYWYRQAAGRGLQLLFYSVGIGQISSEVPQNLSASRPQDRQFILSSKKLLLSDSGFYLCAWSLDSSSYNSPLHFGNGTRLTVT.

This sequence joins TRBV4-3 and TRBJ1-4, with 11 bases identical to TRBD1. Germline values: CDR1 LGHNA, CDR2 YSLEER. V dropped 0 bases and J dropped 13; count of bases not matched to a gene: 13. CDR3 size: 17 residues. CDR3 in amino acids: CASSQDPGGTGGRGLFF. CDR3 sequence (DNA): TGCGCCAGCAGCCAAGATCCAGGGGGGACAGGGGGTAGAGGACTGTTTTTT.

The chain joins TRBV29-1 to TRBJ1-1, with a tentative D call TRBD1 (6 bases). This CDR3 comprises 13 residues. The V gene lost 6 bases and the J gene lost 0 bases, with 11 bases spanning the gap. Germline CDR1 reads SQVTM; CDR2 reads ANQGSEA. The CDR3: CSVEGGLNTEAFF. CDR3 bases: TGCAGCGTGGAGGGGGGACTGAACACTGAAGCTTTCTTT.

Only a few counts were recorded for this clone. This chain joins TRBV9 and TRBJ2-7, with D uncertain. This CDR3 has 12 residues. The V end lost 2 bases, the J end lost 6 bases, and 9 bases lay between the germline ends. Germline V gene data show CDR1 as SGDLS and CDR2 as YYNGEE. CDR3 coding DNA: TGTGCCAGCAGCGTTTTGAGTGGCGAGCAGTACTTC. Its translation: CASSVLSGEQYF.

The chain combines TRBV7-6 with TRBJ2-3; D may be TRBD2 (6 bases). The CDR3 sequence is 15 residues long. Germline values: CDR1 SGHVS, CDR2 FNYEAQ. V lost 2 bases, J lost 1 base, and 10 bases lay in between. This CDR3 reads CASSLIWGGTDTQYF. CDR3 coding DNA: TGTGCCAGCAGCTTAATTTGGGGGGGCACAGATACGCAGTATTTT.

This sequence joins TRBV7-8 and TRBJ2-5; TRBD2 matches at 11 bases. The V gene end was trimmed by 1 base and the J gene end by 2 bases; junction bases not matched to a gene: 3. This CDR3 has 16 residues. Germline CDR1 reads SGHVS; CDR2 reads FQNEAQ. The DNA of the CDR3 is TGTGCCAGCAGCTTAGGAGGACTAGCGGGTCAAGAGACCCAGTACTTC. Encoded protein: CASSLGGLAGQETQYF.

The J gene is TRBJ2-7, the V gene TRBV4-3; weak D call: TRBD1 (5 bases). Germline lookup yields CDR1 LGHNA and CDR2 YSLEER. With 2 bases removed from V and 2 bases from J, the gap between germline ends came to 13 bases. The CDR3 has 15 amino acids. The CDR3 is CASSQIQGPTYEQYF. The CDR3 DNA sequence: TGCGCCAGCAGCCAAATCCAGGGTCCCACCTACGAGCAGTACTTC.

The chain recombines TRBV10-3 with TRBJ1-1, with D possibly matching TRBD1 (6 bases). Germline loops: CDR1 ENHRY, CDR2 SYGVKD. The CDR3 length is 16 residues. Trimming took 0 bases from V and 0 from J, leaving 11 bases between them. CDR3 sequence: CAISESPGHLNTEAFF. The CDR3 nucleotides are TGTGCCATCAGTGAGTCACCGGGACACCTGAACACTGAAGCTTTCTTT.

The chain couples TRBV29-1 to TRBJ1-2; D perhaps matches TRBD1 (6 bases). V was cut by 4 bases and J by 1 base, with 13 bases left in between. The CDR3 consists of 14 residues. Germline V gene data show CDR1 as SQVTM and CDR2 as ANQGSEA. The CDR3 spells CSVGTASLNYGYTF. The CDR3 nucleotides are TGCAGCGTTGGGACAGCGTCCCTTAACTATGGCTACACCTTC.